The rows below give T cell receptor beta chains drawn from one sample of a study of OX40 agonist ivuxolimab in advanced cancers. Clones were sequenced by immunoSEQ multiplex PCR, and TCRdb holds only the in-frame ones, with some missing. The sample includes around 62,000 clones, about four fifths of them seen just once. The sequences come from CD4+ or CD8+ T cells sorted from blood, collected in a trial of the OX40 agonist ivuxolimab. The receptors were sampled from an adult with an advanced solid tumor such as melanoma, head and neck, liver or kidney cancer. Both conserved end residues are part of each CDR3. The D gene is left open where the match is weak. Not every row has a clone size; where given, it reads once, few, many or a size class.

NA	13	TRBV19	TRBJ2-2	NA	CASSLRGLRELFF	TGTGCCAGTAGTCTCCGGGGACTCAGGGAGCTGTTTTTT
NA	14	TRBV27	TRBJ2-3	NA	CASSLMGFTDTQYF	TGTGCCAGCAGTTTAATGGGCTTCACAGATACGCAGTATTTT
NA	16	TRBV4-3	TRBJ2-2	NA	CASSQEWVTDTGELFF	TGCGCCAGCAGCCAAGAGTGGGTCACGGACACCGGGGAGCTGTTTTTT
NA	17	TRBV7-2	TRBJ2-1	NA	CASNLAPEPHSYNEQFF	TGTGCCAGTAATCTGGCTCCCGAGCCGCACTCCTACAATGAGCAGTTCTTC
TRBD1	13	TRBV28	TRBJ1-6	once	CASSPTGQGGLHF	TGTGCCAGCAGTCCCACGGGACAGGGAGGCCTCCACTTT
NA	14	TRBV5-6	TRBJ1-1	NA	CASTEGGASTEAFF	TGTGCCAGCACCGAAGGAGGGGCTAGCACTGAAGCTTTCTTT
NA	18	TRBV28	TRBJ2-4	NA	CASSLQGAPLIAKNIQYF	TGTGCCAGCAGTTTACAGGGTGCCCCGCTTATAGCCAAAAACATTCAGTACTTC
NA	16	TRBV6-5	TRBJ1-2	NA	CASSYSFPGVQNGYTF	TGTGCCAGCAGTTACTCCTTTCCAGGGGTACAGAATGGCTACACCTTC
NA	15	TRBV21-1	TRBJ1-5	NA	CASTLGPQGHQPQHF	TGTGCCAGCACCCTGGGACCCCAAGGGCATCAGCCCCAGCATTTT
NA	15	TRBV7-9	TRBJ2-1	NA	CASSFETTFYNEQFF	TGTGCCAGCAGCTTTGAGACAACCTTCTACAATGAGCAGTTCTTC
NA	14	TRBV5-4	TRBJ2-3	once	CASTTTLRTDTQYF	TGTGCCAGCACCACCACGTTACGCACAGATACGCAGTATTTT
TRBD1	15	TRBV5-4	TRBJ2-7	once	CASSFQQGATVEQYF	TGTGCCAGCAGCTTCCAACAGGGGGCGACGGTCGAGCAGTACTTC
NA	13	TRBV7-9	TRBJ1-4	NA	CASSPHLAEKLFF	TGTGCCAGCAGCCCCCACTTAGCCGAAAAACTGTTTTTT
NA	15	TRBV6-4	TRBJ2-2	NA	CASSDLQGDGGELFF	TGTGCCAGCAGTGACTTACAGGGTGACGGCGGGGAGCTGTTTTTT
NA	15	TRBV4-2	TRBJ2-5	NA	CASSQGQVAQETQYF	TGTGCCAGCAGCCAAGGGCAGGTGGCCCAAGAGACCCAGTACTTC
TRBD1	14	TRBV2	TRBJ1-2	NA	CASSAPGQGNGYTF	TGTGCCAGCAGCGCCCCGGGACAGGGAAATGGCTACACCTTC
TRBD1	16	TRBV27	TRBJ2-2	NA	CASRIIRDRNTGELFF	TGTGCCAGCAGGATTATCCGGGACAGGAACACCGGGGAGCTGTTTTTT
NA	11	TRBV27	TRBJ2-2	NA	CASSLAGELFF	TGTGCCAGCAGTTTAGCCGGGGAGCTGTTTTTT
TRBD2	15	TRBV19	TRBJ2-2	NA	CASTIYSGGTRELFF	TGTGCCAGTACTATATATAGCGGGGGCACCCGGGAGCTGTTTTTT
TRBD1	16	TRBV6-6	TRBJ1-2	NA	CASRPRTGATRYGYTF	TGTGCCAGCAGACCCCGGACAGGGGCCACCCGATATGGCTACACCTTC
NA	13	TRBV5-1	TRBJ2-2	NA	CASSSSSTGELFF	TGCGCCAGCAGCTCCAGCAGCACCGGGGAGCTGTTTTTT
NA	12	TRBV19	TRBJ1-1	few	CASSLSRTEAFF	TGTGCCAGTAGTCTAAGCCGGACAGAAGCTTTCTTT
NA	15	TRBV29-1	TRBJ1-2	once	CSAVERTLDYYGYTF	TGCAGCGCCGTCGAAAGGACTCTAGATTACTATGGCTACACCTTC
TRBD1	15	TRBV19	TRBJ1-3	NA	CASGTGGFAGNTIYF	TGTGCCAGTGGGACAGGGGGCTTTGCTGGAAACACCATATATTTT
NA	16	TRBV6-4	TRBJ1-3	NA	CASSLRMSESGNTIYF	TGTGCCAGCAGTTTACGAATGTCAGAGTCTGGAAACACCATATATTTT
TRBD2	18	TRBV14	TRBJ2-3	NA	CASSRNLAGVRGTDTQYF	TGTGCCAGCAGCCGTAATCTAGCGGGAGTTAGGGGCACAGATACGCAGTATTTT
NA	17	TRBV1	TRBJ2-3	NA	CTSSRLAGGPNTDTQYF	TGCACCAGCAGCCGACTAGCGGGAGGGCCGAACACAGATACGCAGTATTTT
TRBD1	18	TRBV7-9	TRBJ2-2	NA	CASRVPGQGTLDAGELFF	TGTGCCAGCAGAGTTCCGGGACAGGGTACTCTAGACGCCGGGGAGCTGTTTTTT
NA	16	TRBV5-6	TRBJ2-1	NA	CASSLEIGSSYNEQFF	TGTGCCAGCAGCTTGGAGATAGGCAGCTCCTACAATGAGCAGTTCTTC
NA	13	TRBV11-2	TRBJ2-3	NA	CASSSISADTQYF	TGTGCCAGCAGCTCCATCTCAGCAGATACGCAGTATTTT
NA	11	TRBV2	TRBJ1-1	NA	CASSEEREAFF	TGTGCCAGCAGTGAAGAAAGGGAAGCTTTCTTT
NA	18	TRBV19	TRBJ2-2	NA	CASSTPPRIAVFNGELFF	TGTGCCAGTAGTACACCGCCCCGGATAGCCGTTTTTAACGGGGAGCTGTTTTTT
NA	14	TRBV11-2	TRBJ1-3	NA	CASSFGSSGNTIYF	TGTGCCAGCAGCTTTGGGAGCTCTGGAAACACCATATATTTT
TRBD1	15	TRBV7-6	TRBJ1-2	NA	CASSLGIGTGSGYTF	TGTGCCAGCAGCTTAGGAATCGGGACAGGGAGCGGCTACACCTTC
TRBD1	15	TRBV28	TRBJ1-1	NA	CASSQNRGRITEAFF	TGTGCCAGCAGTCAGAACAGGGGGCGAATAACTGAAGCTTTCTTT
TRBD1	15	TRBV5-1	TRBJ2-1	NA	CASSSRQGSMYEQFF	TGCGCCAGCAGCTCCCGACAGGGGTCTATGTATGAGCAGTTCTTC
TRBD2	18	TRBV7-9	TRBJ2-2	NA	CASSPYRTSGTNTGELFF	TGTGCCAGCAGCCCATATCGGACTAGCGGGACAAACACCGGGGAGCTGTTTTTT
NA	14	TRBV27	TRBJ1-2	NA	CASSLRGTNYGYTF	TGTGCCAGCAGTTTGAGGGGGACGAACTATGGCTACACCTTC
TRBD2	14	TRBV5-4	TRBJ2-1	NA	CASSMGLAGGEQFF	TGTGCCAGCAGCATGGGACTAGCGGGGGGTGAGCAGTTCTTC
NA	13	TRBV2	TRBJ2-3	few	CASSLVVTDTQYF	TGTGCCAGCAGTCTAGTGGTGACAGATACGCAGTATTTT
TRBD1	15	TRBV6-1	TRBJ1-4	NA	CASSLTATGDEKLFF	TGTGCCAGCAGTCTAACGGCGACAGGGGATGAAAAACTGTTTTTT